Sequencing of this T cell receptor beta chain was carried out in a study of blood T cell repertoires in COVID-19. Study-level background: The study drew acute and convalescent COVID-19 samples from the United States, Italy and Spain. Sample material is recorded as cDNA or gDNA derived from T cells, B-cell-depleted T cells, or PBMCs.

The protocol was immunoSEQ multiplex PCR, while the TCRdb copy is restricted to in-frame clones and leaves out a portion. The profile shows 95,000 to 150,000 clones, about four fifths of them singletons. Germline-derived CDR1 and CDR2 are SSHAT and FNYEAQ (reference sequence). Trimming left V 2 bases short and J 6 bases short, with 10 bases between. This CDR3 comprises 13 residues. The chain couples TRBV7-7 to TRBJ1-1, with a possible D match to TRBD1 (6 bases). The sequence came from a woman aged 70-85 years with acute or convalescent COVID-19. The sequencing sample was made of peripheral blood. CDR3 sequence: CASSLNKGAEAFF. The CDR3 DNA reads TGTGCCAGCAGCTTAAACAAGGGGGCTGAAGCTTTCTTT.